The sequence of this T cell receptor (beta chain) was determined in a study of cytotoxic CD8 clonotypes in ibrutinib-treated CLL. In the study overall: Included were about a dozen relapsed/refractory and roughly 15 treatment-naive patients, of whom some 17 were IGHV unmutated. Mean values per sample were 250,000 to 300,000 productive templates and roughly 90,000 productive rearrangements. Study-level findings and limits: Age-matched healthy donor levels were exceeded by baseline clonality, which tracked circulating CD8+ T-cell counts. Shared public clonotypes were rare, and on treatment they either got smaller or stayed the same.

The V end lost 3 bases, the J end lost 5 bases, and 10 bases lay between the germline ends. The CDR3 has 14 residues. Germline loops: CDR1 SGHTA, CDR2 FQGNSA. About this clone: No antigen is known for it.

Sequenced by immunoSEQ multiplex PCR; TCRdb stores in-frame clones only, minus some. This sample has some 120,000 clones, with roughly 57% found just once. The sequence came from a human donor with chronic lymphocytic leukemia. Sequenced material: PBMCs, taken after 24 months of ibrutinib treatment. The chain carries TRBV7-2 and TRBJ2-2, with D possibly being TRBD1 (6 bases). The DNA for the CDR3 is TGTGCCAGCAGCTTTCTTAGGGGGACCGGGGAGCTGTTTTTT. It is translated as CASSFLRGTGELFF.